This T cell receptor (beta chain) was profiled in a study of blood T cell repertoires in COVID-19. Study-wide context: Samples of COVID-19 (acute and convalescent) were obtained from the United States, Italy and Spain. T cells, B-cell-depleted T cells, or PBMCs provided the cDNA or gDNA that served as material.

This clone has a single count. In the original analysis: Estimation of nucleated cell counts relied on the amplification of reference gene primers. The table came from immunoSEQ multiplex PCR; TCRdb's copy has only in-frame clones and leaves some out. Clone size and V and J calls were adopted from that table, with D and trimming inferred from the DNA. The table includes 60,000 or so clones, roughly 71% detected once. The CDR3 contains 14 residues. Losses at the gene ends were 6 bases for V and 7 bases for J; bases not matched to a gene: 4. The germline V gene has CDR1 MNHEY and CDR2 SVGAGI. The sequenced sample was peripheral blood. The sequence was collected from a woman older than 75 with acute or convalescent COVID-19. V is TRBV6-5 and J is TRBJ2-1, with TRBD1 matching 12 bases. CDR3 in amino acids: CASSRDRGQNEQFF. DNA of the CDR3: TGTGCCAGCAGCCGGGACAGGGGGCAAAATGAGCAGTTCTTC.